Listed below are T cell receptor beta chains from one sample, sequenced in a study of T-cell reconstitution after alpha-beta-depleted transplantation in children. TCRdb called the PCR reads again in MiXCR, with one record for every CDR3 protein. Of about 640,000 distinct CDR3 sequences detected, about 15% appear once; the ten largest clones hold 0.8% to 1.1%. The sample was PBMCs from the stem cell graft donor, taken from the stem cell graft. Every receptor here comes from a human donor who donated a stem cell graft to a child with acute myeloid leukemia. The CDR3 runs from the conserved cysteine through the conserved F or W. A D gene is named only where the DNA matches it firmly. Only some rows state a clone size, as once, few, many or a class for expanded clones.

J gene | D gene | clone size | V gene | CDR3 protein | CDR3 DNA
TRBJ2-7 | TRBD2 | few | TRBV4-1 | CASRQLAGTSYEQYF | TGCGCCAGCAGGCAACTAGCGGGGACCTCCTACGAGCAGTACTTC
TRBJ2-1 | TRBD2 | . | TRBV7-2 | CASSARGSGDNEQFF | TGTGCCAGCAGCGCCCGCGGTAGCGGGGACAATGAGCAGTTCTTC
TRBJ2-1 | TRBD1 | many | TRBV7-8 | CASSRGGVEQFF | TGTGCCAGCAGCCGAGGGGGCGTTGAGCAGTTCTTC
TRBJ2-1 | . | many | TRBV4-3 | CASARDSSYNEQFF | TGCGCCAGCGCCAGGGACTCCTCCTACAATGAGCAGTTCTTC
TRBJ2-2 | . | few | TRBV10-1 | CASSHGLSNTGELFF | TGCGCCAGCAGCCACGGACTTTCAAACACCGGGGAGCTGTTTTTT
TRBJ2-1 | TRBD1 | many | TRBV24-1 | CATSDATGGVHNEQFF | TGTGCCACCAGTGACGCGACAGGGGGGGTACACAATGAGCAGTTCTTC
TRBJ2-1 | TRBD2 | . | TRBV10-3 | CAIMERGGRGEQFF | TGTGCCATCATGGAGCGGGGGGGCCGGGGTGAGCAGTTCTTC
TRBJ1-3 | . | few | TRBV10-2 | CASRPGERHSGNTIYF | TGCGCCAGCAGGCCGGGGGAGAGACACTCTGGAAACACCATATATTTT
TRBJ2-3 | . | many | TRBV20-1 | CSAGLPSTDTQYF | TGCAGTGCTGGGTTACCTAGCACAGATACGCAGTATTTT
TRBJ1-2 | . | many | TRBV20-1 | CSARGGHEGNYGYTF | TGCAGTGCTAGAGGGGGACACGAGGGGAACTATGGCTACACCTTC
TRBJ2-7 | TRBD1 | . | TRBV5-1 | CASRSGTGDFYEQYF | TGCGCCAGCAGGTCCGGGACAGGGGATTTCTACGAGCAGTACTTC
TRBJ2-4 | TRBD2 | few | TRBV20-1 | CSASVGRDIQYF | TGCAGTGCTAGCGTGGGGAGGGACATTCAGTACTTC
TRBJ2-5 | . | many | TRBV24-1 | CATSDSQSRETQYF | TGTGCCACCAGTGATTCACAGAGTAGGGAGACCCAGTACTTC
TRBJ2-2 | . | many | TRBV20-1 | CSARDWARERINTGELFF | TGCAGTGCTAGAGATTGGGCTAGGGAGCGGATCAACACCGGGGAGCTGTTTTTT
TRBJ1-5 | . | many | TRBV6-5 | CASSYGPNQPQHF | TGTGCCAGCAGTTACGGGCCGAATCAGCCCCAGCATTTT
TRBJ2-6 | . | few | TRBV4-2 | CATNTGTGANVLTF | TGTGCCACCAACACAGGGACAGGGGCCAACGTCCTGACTTTC
TRBJ1-4 | . | . | TRBV2 | CASKTTNEKLFF | TGTGCCAGCAAAACCACTAATGAAAAACTGTTTTTT
TRBJ2-3 | TRBD1 | many | TRBV29-1 | CSVEDEGQGRYTQYF | TGCAGCGTTGAAGATGAGGGACAGGGGCGATATACGCAGTATTTT
TRBJ1-1 | . | many | TRBV10-3 | CAIRARTMNTEAFF | TGTGCCATCAGGGCCCGGACCATGAACACTGAAGCTTTCTTT
TRBJ2-1 | TRBD1 | few | TRBV20-1 | CCIFRTGKIVGNEQFF | TGCTGTATCTTTAGGACAGGGAAAATTGTAGGCAATGAGCAGTTCTTC
TRBJ1-6 | . | . | TRBV20-1 | CSARTVVNSYNSPLHF | TGCAGTGCCAGGACCGTAGTTAACTCCTATAATTCACCCCTCCACTTT
TRBJ2-7 | . | few | TRBV7-3 | CASSLSSETGLLEQYF | TGTGCCAGCAGCTTATCATCCGAGACAGGCCTCCTCGAGCAGTACTTC
TRBJ1-4 | . | few | TRBV2 | CASTAGVATNEKLFF | TGTGCCAGCACCGCCGGCGTCGCAACTAATGAAAAACTGTTTTTT
TRBJ1-6 | . | . | TRBV20-1 | CSARVRRESSYNSPLHF | TGCAGTGCTAGAGTAAGACGGGAGAGCTCCTATAATTCACCCCTCCACTTT
TRBJ2-1 | TRBD1 | . | TRBV20-1 | CSATETGKSNEQFF | TGCAGTGCTACCGAGACAGGGAAAAGCAATGAGCAGTTCTTC
TRBJ2-5 | . | once | TRBV7-2 | CASSLTPVRTETQYF | TGTGCCAGCAGCTTAACCCCCGTCCGGACAGAGACCCAGTACTTC
TRBJ1-5 | TRBD1 | many | TRBV12-3/TRBV12-4 | CASRYRGVNQPQHF | TGTGCCAGCAGGTACAGGGGTGTTAATCAGCCCCAGCATTTT
TRBJ1-1 | . | . | TRBV20-1 | CSAVGGAVNTEAFF | TGCAGTGCTGTGGGCGGGGCGGTGAACACTGAAGCTTTCTTT
TRBJ2-2 | TRBD1 | many | TRBV29-1 | CSVALTGVGELFF | TGCAGCGTTGCCTTGACAGGGGTCGGGGAGCTGTTTTTT
TRBJ1-1 | . | many | TRBV24-1 | CATSDNREAFF | TGTGCCACCAGTGATAACCGTGAAGCTTTCTTT
TRBJ2-7 | . | . | TRBV12-3/TRBV12-4 | CASSLYRDSYEQYF | TGTGCCAGCAGCCTCTACAGGGACTCCTACGAGCAGTACTTC
TRBJ1-1 | . | many | TRBV29-1 | CSVGLMNTEAFF | TGCAGCGTTGGCCTCATGAACACTGAAGCTTTCTTT
TRBJ1-6 | TRBD1 | many | TRBV20-1 | CSARHSNRGDSSPLHF | TGCAGTGCTAGGCACTCAAACAGGGGGGATTCTTCACCCCTCCACTTT
TRBJ2-1 | . | few | TRBV5-1 | CASSLGRTGDRVNEQFF | TGCGCCAGCAGCTTGGGCAGAACCGGTGATAGGGTCAATGAGCAGTTCTTC
TRBJ2-1 | TRBD2 | . | TRBV9 | CASSVRGSGGLIRYNEQFF | TGTGCCAGCAGCGTGAGGGGTAGCGGGGGACTGATCAGGTACAATGAGCAGTTCTTC
TRBJ2-5 | . | few | TRBV28 | CASRRTQETQYF | TGTGCCAGCAGAAGGACCCAAGAGACCCAGTACTTC
TRBJ2-7 | . | many | TRBV20-1 | CSASRVGKGYEQYF | TGCAGTGCTAGCCGGGTGGGTAAAGGCTACGAGCAGTACTTC
TRBJ2-1 | TRBD2 | many | TRBV5-1 | CASSPQTSGSSYNEQFF | TGCGCCAGCAGCCCACAGACTAGCGGGAGCTCCTACAATGAGCAGTTCTTC
TRBJ1-1 | . | . | TRBV6-1 | CASSLTDVVNTEAFF | TGTGCCAGCAGCCTAACGGACGTAGTGAACACTGAAGCTTTCTTT
TRBJ1-2 | TRBD1 | many | TRBV10-3 | CAISEIRSDRALANYGYTF | TGTGCCATCAGTGAGATCCGATCGGACAGGGCGTTAGCTAACTATGGCTACACCTTC
TRBJ1-1 | TRBD1 | many | TRBV20-1 | CSARTGTEAFF | TGCAGTGCTAGGACAGGGACTGAAGCTTTCTTT
TRBJ2-1 | . | many | TRBV12-3/TRBV12-4 | CASRFGVSYNEQFF | TGTGCCAGCAGATTCGGGGTCTCCTACAATGAGCAGTTCTTC
TRBJ1-1 | TRBD1 | few | TRBV15 | CATSVHRGGNTEAFF | TGTGCCACCAGCGTACACAGGGGGGGGAACACTGAAGCTTTCTTT
TRBJ2-1 | . | . | TRBV24-1 | CATSTGQDEQFF | TGTGCCACCAGTACAGGGCAGGATGAGCAGTTCTTC
TRBJ2-7 | . | many | TRBV12-3/TRBV12-4 | CASSVQGYEQYF | TGTGCCAGCAGTGTACAGGGATACGAGCAGTACTTC
TRBJ1-5 | . | many | TRBV7-2 | CASSLTPGQPQHF | TGTGCCAGCAGCTTGACACCGGGTCAGCCCCAGCATTTT
TRBJ1-3 | . | . | TRBV5-1 | CASRVGNTIYF | TGCGCCTCCAGGGTTGGAAACACCATATATTTT
TRBJ2-1 | . | many | TRBV20-1 | CSARDLDRYNEQFF | TGCAGTGCTAGAGACCTCGACAGATACAATGAGCAGTTCTTC
TRBJ2-1 | . | many | TRBV6-5 | CASISGDEQFF | TGTGCCAGCATCTCAGGGGATGAGCAGTTCTTC
TRBJ2-3 | . | few | TRBV28 | CASSLMAEEGTDTQYF | TGTGCCAGCAGTTTAATGGCGGAAGAGGGCACAGATACGCAGTATTTT
TRBJ2-5 | TRBD2 | many | TRBV20-1 | CSANPSSGVLGTQYF | TGCAGTGCAAACCCATCTAGCGGGGTTCTAGGGACCCAGTACTTC
TRBJ2-3 | TRBD2 | . | TRBV7-2 | CASSSRTSGVQDTQYF | TGTGCCAGCAGCTCTAGGACTAGCGGGGTTCAAGATACGCAGTATTTT
TRBJ2-5 | TRBD1 | many | TRBV20-1 | CSARRGQREETQYF | TGCAGTGCTAGAAGGGGACAGAGAGAAGAGACCCAGTACTTC